Presented here are 10 T cell receptor beta chains from one specimen sequenced in a study of T cells in Graves' hyperthyroidism and ophthalmopathy. RNA transcripts provided the source from which TCR beta CDR3 regions were amplified. Researchers ran a first-round RT-PCR on the TCR CDR3 using the HTBI primer set. TCRdb processed the multiplex PCR reads anew with MiXCR; each CDR3 protein has one entry. In the table there are 750,000 to 950,000 distinct CDR3 sequences, about two fifths of which are singletons. Sequencing was done on a sample of blood. Receptors originate from a man younger than 35 with Graves' hyperthyroidism.

The sample holds many counts of this clonotype. Compared with germline, one end of the junction differs, possibly owing to a read error. The chain uses TRBV19 and TRBJ1-1; D gene uncertain. The length of the CDR3 is 13 residues. Per germline, CDR1 LNHDA and CDR2 SQIVND (reference sequence). The CDR3 DNA sequence: TGTGCCAGTAGTCTATACCTGAACTCTGAAGCTTTCTTT. It specifies CASSLYLNSEAFF.

The sample holds many counts of this clonotype. The chain employs TRBV5-1 and TRBJ2-7, with 9 positions matching TRBD2. CDR1 is SGHRS, CDR2 YFSETQ, per germline. The CDR3 is 14 residues long. The V gene end was trimmed by 3 bases and the J gene end by 3 bases; junction bases not matched to a gene: 4. This CDR3 reads CASSWGGRDYEQYF. DNA of the CDR3: TGCGCCAGCAGCTGGGGCGGGAGGGACTACGAGCAGTACTTC.

This clonotype was seen many times. The chain carries TRBV13 and TRBJ2-6, with D unclear. This CDR3 comprises 14 residues. V lost 4 bases, J lost 2 bases, and 6 bases lay in between. Looked up from germline, CDR1 is PRHDT and CDR2 is FYEKMQ (reference sequence). The CDR3 DNA is TGTGCCAGCAGCTCCCCCGCTGGGGCCAACGTCCTGACTTTC. Its translation is CASSSPAGANVLTF.

The rearrangement uses TRBV9 and TRBJ2-7; D is perhaps TRBD1 (6 bases). The germline gives CDR1 SGDLS, CDR2 YYNGEE. CDR3 length equals 18 residues. V gave up 4 bases and J gave up 0 bases, with 23 bases separating them. The CDR3 spells CASSLALRGSDNSYEQYF. The CDR3, as DNA: TGTGCCAGCAGCTTAGCCCTCAGGGGTAGCGACAACTCCTACGAGCAGTACTTC. Variable domain in full (rest from reference TRBV9 and TRBJ2-7): DSGVTQTPKHLITATGQRVTLRCSPRSGDLSVYWYQQSLDQGLQFLIQYYNGEERAKGNILERFSAQQFPDLHSELNLSSLELGDSALYFCASSLALRGSDNSYEQYFGPGTRLTVT.

The chain joins TRBV15 to TRBJ2-2; tentative D call: TRBD1 (6 bases). CDR1 is LNHNV and CDR2 is YYDKDF in the germline V gene (reference sequence). Deletions cut 0 bases from V and 7 bases from J, with 12 bases between. This CDR3 spans 15 amino acids. The CDR3 DNA is TGTGCCACCAGCAGAGATAAGGGGGTCGACGGGGAGCTGTTTTTT. Translating it yields CATSRDKGVDGELFF.

This clonotype has a handful of counts. The chain uses TRBV7-2 and TRBJ2-7; 8 bases line up with TRBD1. Per germline, CDR1 SGHTA and CDR2 FQGNSA. The CDR3 totals 18 residues. The V segment lost 4 bases and the J segment 0 bases; nucleotides outside the gene matches: 14. The CDR3 region has the DNA TGTGCCAGCAGCTGGACCCCCTGGCGGGACAGGAGCTCCTACGAGCAGTACTTC. This translates into CASSWTPWRDRSSYEQYF.

This clonotype was counted ten times or more. The gene calls are TRBV20-1 and TRBJ1-2, with no clear D. CDR3 length: 13 residues. Germline assignment: CDR1 DFQATT and CDR2 SNEGSKA (reference sequence). The V gene lost 0 bases and the J gene lost 8 bases, with 13 bases spanning the gap. The CDR3 region is CSARDVGIRGYTF. CDR3 in DNA: TGCAGTGCTAGAGATGTGGGGATTCGAGGCTACACCTTC.

This clonotype occurred a few times. The chain has TRBV9 and TRBJ1-3, with no clear D. Trimming stripped 0 bases from V and 2 bases from J, with 12 bases between. CDR1 and CDR2 from the germline V gene are SGDLS and YYNGEE. CDR3 length equals 16 residues. The CDR3 loop reads CASSVDRGSAGNTIYF. The CDR3 region has the DNA TGTGCCAGCAGCGTAGACCGGGGTTCAGCTGGAAACACCATATATTTT.

Regarding this clonotype: This sequence may be a read error, since a much larger clone differs from it by one base. V gene TRBV29-1 combines with J gene TRBJ2-5; no firm D call. The CDR3 totals 13 residues. V was pared by 1 base and J by 5 bases, with 11 bases between. Germline lookup yields CDR1 SQVTM and CDR2 ANQGSEA. CDR3 DNA: TGCAGCGTTGAAGGGGTCGCCGGGGAGACCCAGTACTTC. Protein product: CSVEGVAGETQYF.

This clonotype was counted ten times or more. The rearrangement links TRBV10-3 to TRBJ2-7; D possibly corresponds to TRBD2 (6 bases). Germline V CDR1 and CDR2: ENHRY, SYGVKD. The length of the CDR3 is 13 residues. V lost 11 bases to trimming and J lost 5 bases, with 19 bases between them. CDR3 DNA sequence: TGTGCCCTGTGGGGTACTAGCAACCACGAGCAGTACTTC. Residues: CALWGTSNHEQYF.